This is a list of T cell receptor beta chains from one sample in a study of cytomegalovirus exposure and HLA in healthy donors. Only in-frame clones appear in the TCRdb table, and some are missing; sequencing was by immunoSEQ multiplex PCR. This table has approximately 270,000 clones, roughly 80% appearing once. The sample consisted of PBMCs. The receptors derive from a girl aged 2 to 9 in good health and CMV-seronegative. The conserved cysteine and the conserved F or W are not part of the CDR3 here.

v_gene	j_gene	CDR3aa
TRBV7-9	TRBJ2-5	ASSLSRGDETQY
TRBV19	TRBJ1-2	ASTGVYGYT
TRBV19	TRBJ2-7	ASSTGTGTYEQY
TRBV6-1	TRBJ2-7	ASSVTGAEQY
TRBV30	TRBJ1-1	AWSVRGNTEAF
TRBV11-2	TRBJ2-2	ASSLTPGELF
TRBV5-6	TRBJ2-1	ASSVDREQF
TRBV4-2	TRBJ2-1	ASSQVRVRYNEQF
TRBV27	TRBJ2-7	ASSGGGGPYEQY
TRBV6-6	TRBJ2-5	ASSYPSGGAETQY
TRBV5-1	TRBJ1-4	ASSLGDSHNEKLF